These 23 T cell receptor beta chains came from one sample sequenced in a study of Ad26.COV2.S vaccination and SARS-CoV-2 variants. TCRdb keeps only in-frame clones here, not all; method: immunoSEQ multiplex PCR. The sample records around 170,000 clones, 70% to 90% being singletons. Sequenced here: peripheral blood, sampled after recovery from COVID-19. These receptors all come from a human donor who had recovered from COVID-19.

The chain uses TRBV20-1 and TRBJ1-5, with D unresolved. The CDR3 is made up of 13 amino acids. The germline V and J ends were trimmed by 3 bases and 6 bases, with 12 bases remaining between them. Germline V gives CDR1 DFQATT, CDR2 SNEGSKA (reference sequence). The DNA of the CDR3 is TGCAGTGCTAGTGGTCGTGCGGCTCAGCCCCAGCATTTT. Translation: CSASGRAAQPQHF.

The V and J genes are TRBV18 and TRBJ1-2; weak D call: TRBD1 (5 bases). Trimming cost V 4 bases and J 0 bases, with 6 bases left between them. The germline CDR1 and CDR2 sequences are KGHSH and LQKENI. The CDR3 contains 13 residues. This chain's CDR3 is CASSLGANYGYTF. The CDR3 nucleotides are TGTGCCAGCTCACTGGGGGCTAACTATGGCTACACCTTC.

The chain links TRBV19 to TRBJ1-1; TRBD1 aligns across 7 bases. Trimming at V came to 6 bases and at J to 3 bases, leaving 7 bases not matched to a gene. Germline V CDR1 and CDR2: LNHDA, SQIVND (reference sequence). This CDR3 spans 14 amino acids. The CDR3 DNA follows: TGTGCCAGTAGCTTACCGGGACAGTACACTGAAGCTTTCTTT. It is translated as CASSLPGQYTEAFF.

This chain links TRBV9 with TRBJ2-1; TRBD2 is a possible D gene (6 bases). CDR3 length: 15 residues. V lost 0 bases and J lost 5, with 12 bases in between. In germline, CDR1 is SGDLS, CDR2 YYNGEE. This CDR3 reads CASSVGGGDHNEQFF. The CDR3 nucleotides are TGTGCCAGCAGCGTAGGAGGAGGGGACCACAATGAGCAGTTCTTC. The variable domain in full, with the rest retrieved from reference TRBV9 and TRBJ2-1, is DSGVTQTPKHLITATGQRVTLRCSPRSGDLSVYWYQQSLDQGLQFLIQYYNGEERAKGNILERFSAQQFPDLHSELNLSSLELGDSALYFCASSVGGGDHNEQFFGPGTRLTVL.

This rearrangement joins TRBV6-1 to TRBJ1-3, with D uncertain. CDR1 is MNHNS and CDR2 is SASEGT in the germline V gene. There are 15 residues in the CDR3. V was clipped by 0 bases and J by 4 bases, with 10 bases between them. For the CDR3, the DNA is TGTGCCAGCAGTGAAGCGGCAGGTTGGGGAAACACCATATATTTT. This translates into CASSEAAGWGNTIYF.

The chain links TRBV30 to TRBJ1-5; D is unresolved. The CDR3 has 14 amino acids. Looked up from germline, CDR1 is GTSNPN and CDR2 is SVGIG (reference sequence). Trimming stripped 2 bases from V and 6 bases from J, with 14 bases between. CDR3 coding DNA: TGTGCCTGGAGTTCCGACGGGCTCGGTCAGCCCCAGCATTTT. As protein: CAWSSDGLGQPQHF. Variable domain in full (rest from reference TRBV30 and TRBJ1-5): SQTIHQWPATLVQPVGSPLSLECTVEGTSNPNLYWYRQAAGRGLQLLFYSVGIGQISSEVPQNLSASRPQDRQFILSSKKLLLSDSGFYLCAWSSDGLGQPQHFGDGTRLSIL.

The chain uses TRBV11-1 and TRBJ1-3; 7 nucleotides agree with TRBD1. Trimming at V came to 6 bases and at J to 4 bases, leaving 12 bases not matched to a gene. Germline V gene data show CDR1 as SGHAT and CDR2 as FQDESV (reference sequence). This CDR3 has 16 amino acids. In DNA form, the CDR3 reads TGTGCCAGCAGTTCGACCGGGACAGACTACGGAAACACCATATATTTT. Translating gives CASSSTGTDYGNTIYF. Full variable domain (remainder filled in from reference TRBV11-1 and TRBJ1-3): EAEVAQSPRYKITEKSQAVAFWCDPISGHATLYWYRQILGQGPELLVQFQDESVVDDSQLPKDRFSAERLKGVDSTLKIQPAELGDSAMYLCASSSTGTDYGNTIYFGEGSWLTVV.

This chain joins TRBV4-1 and TRBJ1-2; no clear D gene. CDR3 length: 16 amino acids. V was pared by 0 bases and J by 8 bases, with 19 bases between. Germline CDR1 is MGHRA and CDR2 is YSYEKL. CDR3 sequence: CASSQEGSRGPEGYTF. The CDR3 DNA follows: TGCGCCAGCAGCCAAGAAGGTTCTCGAGGGCCGGAAGGCTACACCTTC.

The chain links TRBV5-1 to TRBJ2-7, with D perhaps TRBD2 (6 bases). This CDR3 is built from 15 residues. Germline CDR1 reads SGHRS; CDR2 reads YFSETQ. Trimming took off 4 bases at V and 0 bases at J, with 14 bases between the two ends. The CDR3 nucleotides are TGCGCCAGCAGCCCCGGGACTTCTAACTCCTACGAGCAGTACTTC. The encoded protein is CASSPGTSNSYEQYF.

In this sample, this clone turned up once. The chain uses TRBV5-1 and TRBJ2-7; 8 positions match TRBD2. The germline V gene encodes CDR1 SGHRS and CDR2 YFSETQ. This CDR3 contains 15 residues. V shed 0 bases and J 0 bases; nucleotides not matched to a gene: 2. CDR3 DNA sequence: TGCGCCAGCAGCTTGGGCGGGGGGAGCTCCTACGAGCAGTACTTC. This codes for CASSLGGGSSYEQYF.

The V call is TRBV5-6, the J call TRBJ2-5; TRBD2 matches 7 bases. V was pared by 0 bases and J by 3 bases, with 5 bases of the junction left unmatched. Germline CDR1 is SGHDT and CDR2 is YYEEEE. The CDR3 is 15 amino acids. CDR3 nucleotide sequence: TGTGCCAGCAGCTTGGTCCCGGCGGGAGAAGAGACCCAGTACTTC. It is translated as CASSLVPAGEETQYF.

The chain has TRBV2 and TRBJ1-2, with unresolved D. CDR1 and CDR2 from the germline V gene are SNHLY and FYNNEI. Between the trimmed V and J ends, which lost 5 bases and 4 bases, there was a span of 8 bases. The CDR3 totals 12 residues. This CDR3 is CASSPDGYGYTF. CDR3 bases: TGTGCCAGCAGTCCCGACGGCTATGGCTACACCTTC.

The rearrangement uses TRBV18 and TRBJ2-7; D possibly corresponds to TRBD2 (6 bases). Trimming stripped 6 bases from V and 2 bases from J, with 14 bases between. CDR3 length: 14 amino acids. CDR1 is KGHSH and CDR2 is LQKENI in the germline V gene. The CDR3 region is CASSPGLLAYEQYF. CDR3 DNA: TGTGCCAGCTCCCCAGGACTATTAGCCTACGAGCAGTACTTC.

The rearrangement links TRBV7-9 to TRBJ1-3; D is possibly TRBD1 (5 bases). The CDR3 is made up of 16 amino acids. V gave up 4 bases and J gave up 6 bases, with 19 bases separating them. The germline CDR1 and CDR2 sequences are SEHNR and FQNEAQ (reference sequence). In DNA form, the CDR3 reads TGTGCCAGCAGCTCAATTCGGGGGGAGAATGAAAACACCATATATTTT. This codes for CASSSIRGENENTIYF.

The rearrangement uses TRBV30 and TRBJ1-5; D uncertain. Germline V gene sequence: CDR1 GTSNPN, CDR2 SVGIG (reference sequence). The CDR3 has 13 residues. V was clipped by 2 bases and J by 5 bases, with 10 bases between them. CDR3 sequence reads: CAWSKDGYQPQHF. DNA for the CDR3: TGTGCCTGGAGTAAGGACGGATATCAGCCCCAGCATTTT.

V is TRBV4-1 and J is TRBJ2-3; a possible D gene is TRBD2 (6 bases). Germline V CDR1 and CDR2: MGHRA, YSYEKL. This CDR3 has 14 residues. V lost 4 bases, J lost 0 bases, and 8 bases lay in between. The DNA for the CDR3 is TGCGCCAGCAGCCCCGGGACTAGCACAGATACGCAGTATTTT. Protein: CASSPGTSTDTQYF.

The chain is built from TRBV5-4 and TRBJ2-1, with D possibly being TRBD2 (6 bases). This CDR3 has 14 amino acids. Trimming cost V 2 bases and J 8 bases, with 14 bases left between them. Germline loops: CDR1 SGHNT, CDR2 YYREEE (reference sequence). This chain's CDR3 is CASSFGTLGDEQFF. In DNA form, the CDR3 reads TGTGCCAGCAGCTTCGGGACTCTTGGCGATGAGCAGTTCTTC.

The V gene is TRBV15, the J gene TRBJ2-4; 11 positions agree with TRBD2. Germline V gene lookup returns CDR1 LNHNV and CDR2 YYDKDF (reference sequence). The CDR3 covers 14 residues. The ends lost 5 bases at V and 8 bases at J; junction bases unmatched: 5. The CDR3, as DNA: TGTGCCACCAGCCAAATAGCGGGAGGGGACATTCAGTACTTC. Protein sequence: CATSQIAGGDIQYF.

The J gene is TRBJ1-5, the V gene TRBV3-1 (or the pseudogene TRBV3-2); the D is unclear. CDR3 size: 13 residues. The V and J ends lost 4 bases and 0 bases respectively, with 4 bases between them. The germline V gene encodes CDR1 LGHDT and CDR2 YNNKEL (reference sequence). CDR3 sequence reads: CASSRNSNQPQHF. DNA for the CDR3: TGTGCCAGCAGCCGGAATAGCAATCAGCCCCAGCATTTT.

The rearrangement uses TRBV5-1 and TRBJ1-2; D is unclear. The germline CDR1 and CDR2 sequences are SGHRS and YFSETQ. The V end was cut by 0 bases, the J end by 3 bases, with 0 bases between. This CDR3 is built from 11 residues. For the CDR3, the DNA is TGCGCCAGCAGCTTGGACTATGGCTACACCTTC. The encoded protein is CASSLDYGYTF. Variable domain in full (rest from reference TRBV5-1 and TRBJ1-2): KAGVTQTPRYLIKTRGQQVTLSCSPISGHRSVSWYQQTPGQGLQFLFEYFSETQRNKGNFPGRFSGRQFSNSRSEMNVSTLELGDSALYLCASSLDYGYTFGSGTRLTVV.

The J gene is TRBJ1-1, the V gene TRBV2; D is undetermined. Between the trimmed V and J ends, which lost 2 bases and 4 bases, there was a span of 8 bases. The germline gives CDR1 SNHLY, CDR2 FYNNEI. CDR3 length equals 13 residues. The DNA for the CDR3 is TGTGCCAGCAGTGAATGGGCAGTCACTGAAGCTTTCTTT. This encodes CASSEWAVTEAFF.

V and J are TRBV27 and TRBJ2-1; D perhaps matches TRBD2 (5 bases). V was trimmed by 5 bases and J by 5 bases, leaving 13 bases between them. Germline V CDR1 and CDR2: MNHEY, SMNVEV (reference sequence). CDR3 length: 14 residues. CDR3 region: CASSLALENNEQFF. The CDR3 region has the DNA TGTGCCAGCAGTCTAGCCCTCGAGAACAATGAGCAGTTCTTC.

The chain employs TRBV4-1 and TRBJ2-1; either TRBD1 or TRBD2 may supply D (7 bases each). The CDR3 length is 16 residues. CDR1 and CDR2 (germline): MGHRA, YSYEKL. Trimming pared 4 bases from V and 7 bases from J, leaving 20 bases between. In nucleotides, the CDR3 is TGCGCCAGCAGCCTGAGGGGGCGGCTAGCGGCTAATGAGCAGTTCTTC. This codes for CASSLRGRLAANEQFF.